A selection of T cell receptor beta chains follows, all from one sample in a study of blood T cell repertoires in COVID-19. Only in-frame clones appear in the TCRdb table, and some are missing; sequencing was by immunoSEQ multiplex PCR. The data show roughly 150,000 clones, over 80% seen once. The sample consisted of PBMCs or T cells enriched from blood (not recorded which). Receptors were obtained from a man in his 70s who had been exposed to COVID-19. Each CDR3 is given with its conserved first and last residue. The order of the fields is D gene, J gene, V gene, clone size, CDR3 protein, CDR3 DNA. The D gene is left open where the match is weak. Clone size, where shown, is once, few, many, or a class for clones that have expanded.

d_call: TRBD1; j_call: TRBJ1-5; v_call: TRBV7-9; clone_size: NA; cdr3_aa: CASSLFGTANQPQHF; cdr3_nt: TGTGCCAGCAGCTTATTCGGGACAGCTAATCAGCCCCAGCATTTT
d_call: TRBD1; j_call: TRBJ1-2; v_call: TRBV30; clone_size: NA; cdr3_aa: CAWSGYHRGNYGYTF; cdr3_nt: TGTGCCTGGAGTGGTTACCACAGGGGAAACTATGGCTACACCTTC
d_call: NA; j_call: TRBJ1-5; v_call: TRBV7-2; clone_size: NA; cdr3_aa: CASSLARQQVGGQPQHF; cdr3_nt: TGTGCCAGCAGCTTAGCGCGGCAACAGGTAGGGGGTCAGCCCCAGCATTTT
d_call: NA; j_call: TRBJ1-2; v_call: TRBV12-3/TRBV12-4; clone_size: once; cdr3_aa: CASSSLEVNGYTF; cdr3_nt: TGTGCCAGCAGCAGTCTGGAGGTGAATGGCTACACCTTC
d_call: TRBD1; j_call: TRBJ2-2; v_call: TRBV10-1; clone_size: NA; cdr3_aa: CASSTGTGGSGELFF; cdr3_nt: TGCGCCAGCAGTACCGGGACAGGGGGATCCGGGGAGCTGTTTTTT
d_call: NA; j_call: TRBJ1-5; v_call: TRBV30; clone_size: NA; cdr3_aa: CAWSVQPNQPQHF; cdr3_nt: TGTGCCTGGAGTGTACAACCCAATCAGCCCCAGCATTTT
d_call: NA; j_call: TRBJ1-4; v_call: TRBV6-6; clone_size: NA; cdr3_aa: CASRESGTRNEKLFF; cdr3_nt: TGTGCCAGCAGAGAATCCGGGACAAGGAATGAAAAACTGTTTTTT
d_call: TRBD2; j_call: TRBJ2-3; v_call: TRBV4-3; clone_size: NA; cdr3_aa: CASSPSGGMGTDTQYF; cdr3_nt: TGCGCCAGCAGCCCGTCGGGGGGGATGGGCACAGATACGCAGTATTTT
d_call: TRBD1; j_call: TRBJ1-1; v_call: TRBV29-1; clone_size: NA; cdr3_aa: CSTRTGVASEAFF; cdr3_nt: TGCAGCACGCGGACAGGGGTGGCTTCTGAAGCTTTCTTT
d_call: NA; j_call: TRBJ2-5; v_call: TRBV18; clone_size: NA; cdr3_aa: CASSPNMNQETQYF; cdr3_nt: TGTGCCAGCTCACCTAACATGAACCAAGAGACCCAGTACTTC
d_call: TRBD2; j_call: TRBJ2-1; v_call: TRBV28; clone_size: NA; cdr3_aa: CAGGLAGRHNEQFF; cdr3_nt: TGTGCCGGGGGATTAGCGGGACGTCACAATGAGCAGTTCTTC
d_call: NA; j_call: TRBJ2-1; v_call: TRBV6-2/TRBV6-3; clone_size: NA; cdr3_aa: CASSGGTLSYNEQFF; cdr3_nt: TGTGCCAGCAGTGGAGGGACTCTCTCCTACAATGAGCAGTTCTTC
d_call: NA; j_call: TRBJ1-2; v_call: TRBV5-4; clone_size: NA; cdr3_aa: CASSLAGNRAYGYTF; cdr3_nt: TGTGCCAGCAGCTTGGCCGGGAACAGAGCCTATGGCTACACCTTC
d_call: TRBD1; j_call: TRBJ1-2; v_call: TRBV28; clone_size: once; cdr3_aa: CASRGQAAYGYTF; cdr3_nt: TGTGCCAGCAGGGGACAGGCGGCCTATGGCTACACCTTC
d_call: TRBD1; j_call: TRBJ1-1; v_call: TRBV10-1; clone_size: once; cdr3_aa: CARYTGGENTEAFF; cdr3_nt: TGCGCCAGATATACAGGGGGCGAGAACACTGAAGCTTTCTTT
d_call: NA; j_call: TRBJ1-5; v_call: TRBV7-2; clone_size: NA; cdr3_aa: CASSSSGDVRPQHF; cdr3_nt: TGTGCCAGCAGCTCCTCAGGGGATGTAAGGCCCCAGCATTTT
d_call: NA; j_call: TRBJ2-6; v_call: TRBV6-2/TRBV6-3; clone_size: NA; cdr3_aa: CASSLLMEGPSGANVLTF; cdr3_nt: TGTGCCAGCAGCCTCTTAATGGAGGGGCCCTCTGGGGCCAACGTCCTGACTTTC
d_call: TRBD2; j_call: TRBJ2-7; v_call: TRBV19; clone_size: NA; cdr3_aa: CASTASGSLSYEQYF; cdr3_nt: TGTGCCAGTACCGCTAGCGGGAGCCTGTCCTACGAGCAGTACTTC
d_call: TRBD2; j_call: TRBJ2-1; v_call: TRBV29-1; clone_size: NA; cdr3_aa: CSVDVLAVSYNEQFF; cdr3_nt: TGCAGCGTTGATGTGCTAGCGGTCTCCTACAATGAGCAGTTCTTC
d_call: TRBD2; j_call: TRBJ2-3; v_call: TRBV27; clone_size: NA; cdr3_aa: CASRSGTSVLDTQYF; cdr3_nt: TGTGCCAGCAGGTCCGGGACTAGCGTTTTAGATACGCAGTATTTT
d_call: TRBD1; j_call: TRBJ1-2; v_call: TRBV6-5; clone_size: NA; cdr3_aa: CASSYSHGTGDYGYTF; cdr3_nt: TGTGCCAGCAGTTACTCTCATGGGACAGGGGACTATGGCTACACCTTC
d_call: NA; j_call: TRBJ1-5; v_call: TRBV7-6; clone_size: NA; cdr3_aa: CASSFGGWNSNQPQHF; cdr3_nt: TGTGCCAGCAGCTTCGGGGGTTGGAATAGCAATCAGCCCCAGCATTTT
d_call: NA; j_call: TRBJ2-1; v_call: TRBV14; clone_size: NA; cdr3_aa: CASSQGGGSLYNEQFF; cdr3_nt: TGTGCCAGCAGCCAGGGGGGCGGGAGTCTCTACAATGAGCAGTTCTTC
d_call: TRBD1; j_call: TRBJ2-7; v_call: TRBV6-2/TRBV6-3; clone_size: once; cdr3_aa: CASSRTGQGLYEQYF; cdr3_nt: TGTGCCAGCAGCCGGACGGGACAGGGCCTCTACGAGCAGTACTTC
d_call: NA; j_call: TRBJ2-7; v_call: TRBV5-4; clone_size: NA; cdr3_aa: CASSFAGSPYEQYF; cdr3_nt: TGTGCCAGCAGCTTTGCAGGGTCTCCCTACGAGCAGTACTTC
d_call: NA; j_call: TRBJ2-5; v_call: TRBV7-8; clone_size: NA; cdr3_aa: CATDPWGGETQYF; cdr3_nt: TGTGCCACCGATCCATGGGGAGGTGAGACCCAGTACTTC
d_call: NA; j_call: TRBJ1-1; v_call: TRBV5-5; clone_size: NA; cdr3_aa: CASSLAESNTEAFF; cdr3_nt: TGTGCCAGCAGTCTTGCGGAATCTAACACTGAAGCTTTCTTT
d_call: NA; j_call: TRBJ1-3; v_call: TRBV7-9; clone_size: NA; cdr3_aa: CASSSDSGNTIYF; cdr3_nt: TGTGCCAGCAGCTCAGACAGCGGAAACACCATATATTTT
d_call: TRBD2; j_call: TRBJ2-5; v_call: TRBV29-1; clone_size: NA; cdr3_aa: CSVEGGGFQETQYF; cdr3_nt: TGCAGCGTTGAGGGGGGGGGATTCCAAGAGACCCAGTACTTC
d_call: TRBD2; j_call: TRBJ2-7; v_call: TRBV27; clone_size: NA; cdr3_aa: CASRGTALSGGARYEQYF; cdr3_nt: TGTGCCAGCAGGGGGACAGCACTTAGCGGGGGGGCCCGGTACGAGCAGTACTTC
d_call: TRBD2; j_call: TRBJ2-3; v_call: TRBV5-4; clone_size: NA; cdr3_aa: CASSLRSGNTDTQYF; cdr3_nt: TGTGCCAGCAGCTTACGTAGCGGGAACACAGATACGCAGTATTTT
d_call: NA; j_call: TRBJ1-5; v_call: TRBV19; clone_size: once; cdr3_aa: CASSEPGGIHQPQHF; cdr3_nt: TGTGCCAGTAGCGAACCCGGAGGGATTCATCAGCCCCAGCATTTT
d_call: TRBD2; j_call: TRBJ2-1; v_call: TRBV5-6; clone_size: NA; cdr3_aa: CASSLLSGTVSNEQFF; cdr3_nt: TGTGCCAGCAGCCTTCTAAGCGGGACGGTCTCTAATGAGCAGTTCTTC
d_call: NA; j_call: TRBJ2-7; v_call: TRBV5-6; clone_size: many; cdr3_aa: CASSFQGVDEQYF; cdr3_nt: TGTGCCAGCAGCTTTCAAGGGGTAGACGAGCAGTACTTC
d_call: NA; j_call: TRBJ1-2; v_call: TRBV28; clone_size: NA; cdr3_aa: CASSLIRNYGYTF; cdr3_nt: TGTGCCAGCAGTTTAATCCGGAACTATGGCTACACCTTC
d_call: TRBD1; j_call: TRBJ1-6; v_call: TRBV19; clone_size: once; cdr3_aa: CASSEPGTGLPLHF; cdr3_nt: TGTGCCAGTAGCGAACCCGGGACAGGGTTACCCCTCCACTTT
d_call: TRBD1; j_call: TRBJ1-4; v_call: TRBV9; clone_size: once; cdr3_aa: CASSPRQGTGEKLFF; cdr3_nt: TGTGCCAGCAGCCCCCGACAGGGGACGGGTGAAAAACTGTTTTTT
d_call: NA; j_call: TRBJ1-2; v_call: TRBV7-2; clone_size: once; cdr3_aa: CASSLESRGRGYTF; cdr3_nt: TGTGCCAGCAGCTTAGAAAGCAGGGGAAGAGGCTACACCTTC
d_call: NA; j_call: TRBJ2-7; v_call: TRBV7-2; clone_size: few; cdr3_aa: CASSLETGYEQYF; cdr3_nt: TGTGCCAGCAGCTTAGAGACAGGCTACGAGCAGTACTTC
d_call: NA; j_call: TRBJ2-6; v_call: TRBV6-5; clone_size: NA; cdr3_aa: CASSPTVSGANVLTF; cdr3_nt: TGTGCCAGCAGTCCGACAGTCTCTGGGGCCAACGTCCTGACTTTC
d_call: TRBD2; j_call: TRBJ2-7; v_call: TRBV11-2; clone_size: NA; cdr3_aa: CASSLVGTSVYEQYF; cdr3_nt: TGTGCCAGCAGCTTAGTCGGGACTAGTGTCTACGAGCAGTACTTC
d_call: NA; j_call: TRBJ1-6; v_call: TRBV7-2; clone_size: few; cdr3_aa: CASSLAQNLSPLHF; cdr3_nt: TGTGCCAGCAGCTTAGCCCAGAACCTTTCACCCCTCCACTTT
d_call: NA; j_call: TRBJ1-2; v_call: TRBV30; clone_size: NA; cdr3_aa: CAYQLQVGEGYTF; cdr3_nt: TGTGCCTACCAACTACAGGTCGGCGAAGGCTACACCTTC
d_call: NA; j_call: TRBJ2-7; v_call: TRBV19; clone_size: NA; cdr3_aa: CASNREGGLWYF; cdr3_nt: TGTGCCAGTAACCGAGAGGGAGGCCTTTGGTACTTC
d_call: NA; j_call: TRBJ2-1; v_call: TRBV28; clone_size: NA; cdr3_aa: CASAQHRWGDNEQFF; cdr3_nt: TGTGCCAGCGCCCAACACAGGTGGGGGGACAATGAGCAGTTCTTC
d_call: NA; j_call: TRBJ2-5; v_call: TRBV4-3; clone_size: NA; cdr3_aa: CASSPRASGETQYF; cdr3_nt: TGCGCCAGCAGCCCGCGGGCCTCGGGAGAGACCCAGTACTTC